The 22 T cell receptor beta chains listed next were all sequenced from one sample in a study of T cells expressing NK-cell markers. TCRdb reprocessed the 5' RACE reads; each CDR3 protein has one entry and no DNA is given. Its clone listing holds more than 120,000 distinct CDR3 sequences. The sequenced sample was blood T cells: a sorted CD56 or NKG2C T cell subset, CD4+ or CD8+ T cells, or bulk PBMC T cells (not recorded which). These receptors were collected from a man younger than 30 in good health.

The rearrangement links TRBV7-9 to TRBJ1-1; lacking DNA, the TRBD1 call made by TCRdb goes unchecked. CDR3 length equals 15 residues. Germline assignment: CDR1 SEHNR and CDR2 FQNEAQ (reference sequence). The CDR3 region is CASSLATGGNTEAFF. Filled out from reference TRBV7-9 and TRBJ1-1, the complete variable domain reads DTGVSQNPRHKITKRGQNVTFRCDPISEHNRLYWYRQTLGQGPEFLTYFQNEAQLEKSRLLSDRFSAERPKGSFSTLEIQRTEQGDSAMYLCASSLATGGNTEAFFGQGTRLTVV.

The chain employs TRBV5-5 and TRBJ2-7; TCRdb gives TRBD2 as the D gene, but with no DNA this cannot be confirmed. Per germline, CDR1 SGHKS and CDR2 YYEKEE (reference sequence). The CDR3 loop spans 14 amino acids. CDR3 in amino acids: CASSLTSGPYEQYF.

The chain employs TRBV6-1 and TRBJ2-1; TCRdb reports TRBD1, a call that lacks DNA to check it against. The germline CDR1 and CDR2 sequences are MNHNS and SASEGT. CDR3 length equals 13 residues. The CDR3: CASSPNRQAEQFF.

This chain joins TRBV7-6 and TRBJ2-1; the TCRdb call, TRBD2, lacks DNA for checking. The CDR3 extends over 14 amino acids. Germline assignment: CDR1 SGHVS and CDR2 FNYEAQ. The CDR3 reads CASSSGGLADSQFF.

The rearrangement links TRBV7-2 to TRBJ1-5; absent DNA, TCRdb's TRBD1 call cannot be checked. This CDR3 has 15 amino acids. CDR1 is SGHTA, CDR2 FQGNSA, per germline. CDR3 amino acids: CASSLVGGSNQPQHF.

The V and J genes are TRBV12-5 and TRBJ2-1. Germline CDR1 is LGHNT and CDR2 is FRNRAP. The CDR3 sequence is 12 residues long. CDR3 residues: CASGFSSNEQFF. Variable domain in full (rest from reference TRBV12-5 and TRBJ2-1): DARVTQTPRHKVTEMGQEVTMRCQPILGHNTVFWYRQTMMQGLELLAYFRNRAPLDDSGMPKDRFSAEMPDATLATLKIQPSEPRDSAVYFCASGFSSNEQFFGPGTRLTVL.

The chain joins TRBV28 to TRBJ2-3; with no DNA, the TCRdb D assignment of TRBD1 cannot be verified. CDR1 is MDHEN and CDR2 is SYDVKM in the germline V gene. The CDR3 loop spans 17 amino acids. The chain's CDR3 is CASSLVGTGATTDTQYF.

The CDR3 is CASSRPNYNEQFF. The rearrangement uses TRBV6-1 and TRBJ2-1. This CDR3 has 13 residues. The V gene's germline CDR1 is MNHNS and CDR2 SASEGT.

The chain joins TRBV6-6 to TRBJ2-3. The CDR3 loop spans 11 amino acids. Per germline, CDR1 MNHNY and CDR2 SVGAGI (reference sequence). CDR3 loop: CASLGADTQYF.

This CDR3 reads CASSDDGGYNEQFF. This chain joins TRBV19 and TRBJ2-1; TCRdb's assignment of TRBD2 cannot be checked, as there is no DNA. Germline CDR1 and CDR2: LNHDA and SQIVND (reference sequence). The CDR3 spans 14 residues.

This chain connects TRBV11-2 to TRBJ1-1; as DNA is missing, the TRBD1 call by TCRdb cannot be tested. The germline gives CDR1 SGHAT, CDR2 FQNNGV. The CDR3 is made up of 18 amino acids. The CDR3 sequence is CASSFYASGRGKNTEAFF.

This sequence joins TRBV6-1 and TRBJ2-1. Germline V CDR1 and CDR2: MNHNS, SASEGT. CDR3 length: 17 residues. This chain's CDR3 is CASSEGSSLFSYNEQFF.

The chain is built from TRBV2 and TRBJ2-7; absent DNA, TCRdb's TRBD1 call cannot be checked. This CDR3 spans 14 amino acids. Germline V lookup: CDR1 SNHLY, CDR2 FYNNEI. The CDR3 sequence is CASSELPGTYEQYF. Variable domain in full (rest from reference TRBV2 and TRBJ2-7): EPEVTQTPSHQVTQMGQEVILRCVPISNHLYFYWYRQILGQKVEFLVSFYNNEISEKSEIFDDQFSVERPDGSNFTLKIRSTKLEDSAMYFCASSELPGTYEQYFGPGTRLTVT.

V and J are TRBV5-1 and TRBJ2-2; TCRdb's D call of TRBD1 is untestable without DNA. Germline V CDR1 and CDR2: SGHRS, YFSETQ. This CDR3 is 15 amino acids long. The CDR3 is CASGGAAGDTGELFF.

The V and J genes are TRBV12-3 or TRBV12-4 and TRBJ2-3; TCRdb calls TRBD2, which cannot be checked without DNA. The CDR3 loop spans 17 amino acids. CDR3 protein: CASSFDSGRTSTDTQYF.

This chain uses TRBV20-1 with TRBJ2-7; absent DNA, TCRdb's TRBD1 call cannot be checked. Germline loops: CDR1 DFQATT, CDR2 SNEGSKA (reference sequence). This CDR3 is 13 amino acids long. This chain's CDR3 is CSASRDRDEEQYF.

The chain employs TRBV5-1 and TRBJ2-3. Germline values: CDR1 SGHRS, CDR2 YFSETQ. CDR3 length: 11 amino acids. The chain's CDR3 is CASSGPDTQYF.

This chain's CDR3 is CATSSGPGGVGELFF. This rearrangement joins TRBV15 to TRBJ2-2; TCRdb selects TRBD1, and the lack of DNA leaves this call unchecked. CDR1 is LNHNV and CDR2 is YYDKDF in the germline V gene (reference sequence). The CDR3 runs to 15 residues.

The chain carries TRBV20-1 and TRBJ2-1. Germline loops: CDR1 DFQATT, CDR2 SNEGSKA (reference sequence). The CDR3 is 13 amino acids. This CDR3 reads CSGSGNLYNEQFF.

The chain carries TRBV24-1 and TRBJ2-3; TCRdb proposes TRBD2, but this gene call is untestable without DNA. The CDR3 consists of 15 residues. CDR1 KGHDR and CDR2 SFDVKD come from the germline V gene. The CDR3: CATSDRTSGVDTQYF.

The rearrangement joins TRBV7-6 to TRBJ1-3; TCRdb designates TRBD1, a call that cannot be tested without DNA. Germline CDR1 reads SGHVS; CDR2 reads FNYEAQ. The CDR3 has 14 residues. The CDR3 spells CASGYGTSGNTIYF.

This chain links TRBV3-1 with TRBJ2-5. CDR3 length: 13 residues. Germline V gene data show CDR1 as LGHDT and CDR2 as YNNKEL (reference sequence). The CDR3 sequence is CASSQGTEETQYF.